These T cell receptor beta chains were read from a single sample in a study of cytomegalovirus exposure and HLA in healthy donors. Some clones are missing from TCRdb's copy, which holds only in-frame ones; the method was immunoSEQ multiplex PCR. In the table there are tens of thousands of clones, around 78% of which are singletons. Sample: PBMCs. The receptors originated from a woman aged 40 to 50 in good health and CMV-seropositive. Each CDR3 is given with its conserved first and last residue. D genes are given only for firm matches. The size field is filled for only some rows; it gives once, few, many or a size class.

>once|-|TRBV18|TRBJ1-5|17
CASSPYEAASGNQPQHF
TGTGCCAGCTCACCCTACGAGGCCGCATCGGGCAATCAGCCCCAGCATTTT
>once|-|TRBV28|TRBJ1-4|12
CASTATNEKLFF
TGTGCCAGCACTGCAACTAATGAAAAACTGTTTTTT
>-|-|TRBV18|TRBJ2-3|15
CATDHGGGTTDTQYF
TGTGCCACCGACCACGGGGGAGGAACCACAGATACGCAGTATTTT
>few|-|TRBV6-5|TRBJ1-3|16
CASSSTLPSSGNTIYF
TGTGCCAGCAGTTCAACACTACCGAGCTCTGGAAACACCATATATTTT
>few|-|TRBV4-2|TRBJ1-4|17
CASSFSPRVGTNEKLFF
TGTGCCAGCAGCTTTAGCCCTCGGGTAGGCACTAATGAAAAACTGTTTTTT
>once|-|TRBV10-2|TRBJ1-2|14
CASSESLFGDGYTF
TGCGCCAGCAGTGAGTCCCTCTTCGGGGATGGCTACACCTTC
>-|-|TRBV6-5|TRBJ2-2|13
CASSYLRSEELFF
TGTGCCAGCAGTTATCTGAGATCTGAGGAGCTGTTTTTT
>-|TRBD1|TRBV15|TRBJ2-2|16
CATGPGTGASSGELFF
TGTGCCACCGGCCCCGGGACAGGGGCTTCATCCGGGGAGCTGTTTTTT
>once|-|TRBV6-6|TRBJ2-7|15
CASSYSLAGNYEQYF
TGTGCCAGCAGTTACAGCCTGGCGGGCAACTACGAGCAGTACTTC
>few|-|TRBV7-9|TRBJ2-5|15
CASSPPPYSLETQYF
TGTGCCAGCAGCCCCCCCCCGTATAGCCTAGAGACCCAGTACTTC
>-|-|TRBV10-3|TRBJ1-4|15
CAISEWPGANEKLFF
TGTGCCATCAGTGAGTGGCCAGGGGCTAATGAAAAACTGTTTTTT
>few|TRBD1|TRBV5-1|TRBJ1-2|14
CASSGGTANYGYTF
TGCGCCAGCAGCGGGGGGACAGCTAACTATGGCTACACCTTC